This TCR beta chain was sequenced in a study of cytomegalovirus exposure and HLA in healthy donors. Findings and caveats of the study: Immune exposure data for these donors was limited to CMV serostatus. For most TCR sequences rarity was the rule, although some public TCRs occurred in many donors.

V lost 6 bases and J lost 4; bases outside the gene matches: 6. Germline V gives CDR1 SQVTM, CDR2 ANQGSEA. The CDR3 is made up of 14 amino acids. With respect to this clone: Its antigen is unknown.

A multiplex PCR was run with 60 Vbeta primers and 13 Jbeta primers. Repertoires were generated with immunoSEQ multiplex PCR, while TCRdb's copy carries only in-frame clones and drops some. Of roughly 120,000 clones listed, about three quarters are singletons. The sequence came from a woman aged 30 to 39 in good health and CMV-seronegative. The genes are TRBV29-1 and TRBJ2-5; 12 bases align to TRBD2. The sample consisted of PBMCs. In DNA form, the CDR3 reads TGCAGCGTACCCAAACTAGCGGGGGGAGAGACCCAGTACTTC. This translates into CSVPKLAGGETQYF. The variable domain in full, completed from reference TRBV29-1 and TRBJ2-5, reads SAVISQKPSRDICQRGTSLTIQCQVDSQVTMMFWYRQQPGQSLTLIATANQGSEATYESGFVIDKFPISRPNLTFSTLTVSNMSPEDSSIYLCSVPKLAGGETQYFGPGTRLLVL.